This paragraph covers one T cell receptor (beta chain) sequence. The data were obtained in a study of blood T cell repertoires in COVID-19. Whole-study context: Spain, Italy and the United States supplied samples that represented acute and convalescent COVID-19.

Trimming shortened V by 7 bases and J by 1 base, and 16 bases separated the two germline ends. Germline CDR1 MNHEY, CDR2 SVGAGI. This CDR3 comprises 15 residues. TCRdb's copy holds only in-frame clones and misses some; the assay was immunoSEQ multiplex PCR. This sample has 150,000 to 160,000 clones, with about 80% found just once. Material: peripheral blood. J is TRBJ1-1 and V is TRBV6-5; D is perhaps TRBD1 (6 bases). The receptor was isolated from a woman in her fifties or sixties with acute or convalescent COVID-19. DNA for the CDR3: TGTGCCAGCAAGTCGGCAGGGGCCGGGAACACTGAAGCTTTCTTT. This codes for CASKSAGAGNTEAFF.